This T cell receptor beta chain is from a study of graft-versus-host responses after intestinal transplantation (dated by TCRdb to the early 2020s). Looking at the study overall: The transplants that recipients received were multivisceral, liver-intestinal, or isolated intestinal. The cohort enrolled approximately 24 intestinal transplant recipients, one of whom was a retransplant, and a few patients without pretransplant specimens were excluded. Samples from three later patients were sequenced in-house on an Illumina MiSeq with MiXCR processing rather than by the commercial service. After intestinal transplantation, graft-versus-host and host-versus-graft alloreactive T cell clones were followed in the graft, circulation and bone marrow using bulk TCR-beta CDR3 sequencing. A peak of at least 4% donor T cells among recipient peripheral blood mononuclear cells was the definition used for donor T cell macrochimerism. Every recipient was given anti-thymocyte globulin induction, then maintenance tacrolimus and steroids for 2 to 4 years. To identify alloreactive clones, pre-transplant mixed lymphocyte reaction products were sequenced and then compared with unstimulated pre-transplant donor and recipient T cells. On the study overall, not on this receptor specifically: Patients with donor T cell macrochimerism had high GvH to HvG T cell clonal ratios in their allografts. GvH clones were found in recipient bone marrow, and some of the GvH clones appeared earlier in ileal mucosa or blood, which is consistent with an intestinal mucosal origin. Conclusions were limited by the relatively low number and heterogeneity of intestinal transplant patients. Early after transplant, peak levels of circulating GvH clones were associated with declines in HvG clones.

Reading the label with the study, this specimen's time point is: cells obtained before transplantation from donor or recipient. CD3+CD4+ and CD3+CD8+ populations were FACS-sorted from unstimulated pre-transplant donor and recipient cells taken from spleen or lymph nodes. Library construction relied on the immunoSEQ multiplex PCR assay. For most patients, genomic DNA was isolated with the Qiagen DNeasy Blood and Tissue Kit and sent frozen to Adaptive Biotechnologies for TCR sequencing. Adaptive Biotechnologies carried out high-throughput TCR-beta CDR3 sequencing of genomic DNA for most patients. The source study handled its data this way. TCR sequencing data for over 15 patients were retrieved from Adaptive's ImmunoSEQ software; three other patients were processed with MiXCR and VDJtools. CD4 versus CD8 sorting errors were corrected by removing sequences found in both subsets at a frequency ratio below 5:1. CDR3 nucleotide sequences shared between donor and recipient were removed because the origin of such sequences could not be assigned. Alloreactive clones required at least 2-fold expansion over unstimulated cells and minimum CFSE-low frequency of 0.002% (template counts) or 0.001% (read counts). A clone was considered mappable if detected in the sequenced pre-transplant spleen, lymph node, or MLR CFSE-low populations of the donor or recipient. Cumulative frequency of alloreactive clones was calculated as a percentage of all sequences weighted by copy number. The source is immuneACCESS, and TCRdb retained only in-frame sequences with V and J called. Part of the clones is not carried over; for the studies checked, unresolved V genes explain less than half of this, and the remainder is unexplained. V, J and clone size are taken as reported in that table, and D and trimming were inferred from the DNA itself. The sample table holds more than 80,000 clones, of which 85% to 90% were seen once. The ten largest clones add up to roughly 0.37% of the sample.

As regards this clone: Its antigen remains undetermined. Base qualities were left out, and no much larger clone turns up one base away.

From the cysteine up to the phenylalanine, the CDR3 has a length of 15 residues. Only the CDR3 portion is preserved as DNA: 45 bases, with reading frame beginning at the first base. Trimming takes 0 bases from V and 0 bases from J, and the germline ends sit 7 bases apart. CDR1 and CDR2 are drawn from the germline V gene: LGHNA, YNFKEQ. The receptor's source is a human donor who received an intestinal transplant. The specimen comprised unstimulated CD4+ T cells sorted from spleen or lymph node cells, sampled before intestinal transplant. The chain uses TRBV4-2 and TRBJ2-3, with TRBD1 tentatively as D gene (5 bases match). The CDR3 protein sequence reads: CASSQDWTSTDTQYF. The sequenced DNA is TGTGCCAGCAGCCAAGATTGGACAAGCACAGATACGCAGTATTTT.